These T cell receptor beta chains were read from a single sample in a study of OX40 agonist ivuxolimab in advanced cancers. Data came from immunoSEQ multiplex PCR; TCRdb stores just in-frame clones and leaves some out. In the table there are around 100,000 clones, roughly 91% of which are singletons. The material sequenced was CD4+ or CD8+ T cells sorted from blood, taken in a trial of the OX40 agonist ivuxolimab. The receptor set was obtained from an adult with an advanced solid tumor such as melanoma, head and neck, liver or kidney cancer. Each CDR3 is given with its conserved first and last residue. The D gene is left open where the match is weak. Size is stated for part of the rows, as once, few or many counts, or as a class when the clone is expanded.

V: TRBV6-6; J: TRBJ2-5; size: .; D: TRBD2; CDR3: CASSSGLAAQETQYF; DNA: TGTGCCAGCAGTTCGGGACTAGCGGCCCAAGAGACCCAGTACTTC
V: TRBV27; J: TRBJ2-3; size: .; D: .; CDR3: CASSLALGTDTQYF; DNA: TGTGCCAGCAGTTTGGCCCTCGGCACAGATACGCAGTATTTT
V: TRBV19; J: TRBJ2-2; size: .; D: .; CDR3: CASSPAGAVSGELFF; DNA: TGTGCCAGTAGTCCGGCAGGGGCGGTGTCCGGGGAGCTGTTTTTT
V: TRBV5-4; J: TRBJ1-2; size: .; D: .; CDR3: CASSLAQMVYGYTF; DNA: TGTGCCAGCAGCTTGGCACAGATGGTCTATGGCTACACCTTC
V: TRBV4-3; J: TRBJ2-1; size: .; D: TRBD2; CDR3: CASSQEASGRREQFF; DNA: TGCGCCAGCAGCCAAGAAGCTAGCGGGAGACGGGAGCAGTTCTTC
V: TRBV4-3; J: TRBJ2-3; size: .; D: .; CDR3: CASSQEEQNTQYF; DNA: TGCGCCAGCAGCCAAGAGGAGCAGAATACGCAGTATTTT
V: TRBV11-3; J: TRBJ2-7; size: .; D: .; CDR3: CASKDRDGAYEQYF; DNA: TGTGCCAGCAAAGACCGGGACGGGGCGTACGAGCAGTACTTC
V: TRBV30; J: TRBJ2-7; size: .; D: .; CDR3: CAWTGTSYEQYF; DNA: TGTGCCTGGACTGGGACCTCCTACGAGCAGTACTTC
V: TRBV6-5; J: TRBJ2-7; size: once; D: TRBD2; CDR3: CASSYSGLAGGHEQYF; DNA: TGTGCCAGCAGTTACTCGGGACTAGCGGGAGGGCACGAGCAGTACTTC
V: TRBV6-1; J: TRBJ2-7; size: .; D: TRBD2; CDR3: CASSELAGVLAYEQYF; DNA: TGTGCCAGCAGTGAACTAGCGGGGGTTCTCGCCTACGAGCAGTACTTC
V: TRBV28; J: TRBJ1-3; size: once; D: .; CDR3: CASSGRSGVNTIYF; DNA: TGTGCCAGCAGTGGGAGGTCAGGCGTAAACACCATATATTTT
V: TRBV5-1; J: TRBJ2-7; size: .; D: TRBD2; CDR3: CASSLDGLAGVGEQYF; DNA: TGCGCCAGCAGCTTGGATGGACTAGCGGGAGTAGGCGAGCAGTACTTC
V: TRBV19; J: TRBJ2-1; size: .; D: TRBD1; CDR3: CASSPYRGQDNEQFF; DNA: TGTGCCAGTAGTCCCTACAGGGGGCAGGACAATGAGCAGTTCTTC
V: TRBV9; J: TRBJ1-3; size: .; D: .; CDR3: CASSPTHSGNTIYF; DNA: TGTGCCAGCAGCCCCACCCACTCTGGAAACACCATATATTTT
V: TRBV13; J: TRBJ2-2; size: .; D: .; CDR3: CASNRINTGELFF; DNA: TGTGCCAGCAATCGGATCAACACCGGGGAGCTGTTTTTT
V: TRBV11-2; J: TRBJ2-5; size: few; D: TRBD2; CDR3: CASSSWTSGLQETQYF; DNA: TGTGCCAGCAGCTCCTGGACTAGCGGGTTACAAGAGACCCAGTACTTC
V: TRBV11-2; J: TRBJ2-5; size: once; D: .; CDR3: CASSRAGTQETQYF; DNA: TGTGCCAGCAGCCGGGCAGGGACCCAAGAGACCCAGTACTTC
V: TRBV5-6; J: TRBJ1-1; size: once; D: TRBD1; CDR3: CASSPGGRTEAFF; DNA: TGTGCCAGCAGCCCAGGGGGGAGGACTGAAGCTTTCTTT
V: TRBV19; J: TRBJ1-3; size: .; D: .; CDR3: CASSIQNSGNTIYF; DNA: TGTGCCAGTAGTATACAGAACTCTGGAAACACCATATATTTT
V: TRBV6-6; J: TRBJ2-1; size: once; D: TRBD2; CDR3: CASSKRTSGDYNEQFF; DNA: TGTGCCAGCAGTAAAAGGACTAGCGGGGACTACAATGAGCAGTTCTTC
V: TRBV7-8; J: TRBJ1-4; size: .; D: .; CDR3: CASSANSNEKLFF; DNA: TGTGCCAGCAGCGCTAACTCTAATGAAAAACTGTTTTTT
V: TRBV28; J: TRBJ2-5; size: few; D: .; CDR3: CASSKAGVETQYF; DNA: TGTGCCAGCAGTAAGGCAGGGGTAGAGACCCAGTACTTC
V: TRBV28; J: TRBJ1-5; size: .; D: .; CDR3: CASSLSSGAGGNQPQHF; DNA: TGTGCCAGCAGTTTATCTTCGGGGGCAGGTGGCAATCAGCCCCAGCATTTT